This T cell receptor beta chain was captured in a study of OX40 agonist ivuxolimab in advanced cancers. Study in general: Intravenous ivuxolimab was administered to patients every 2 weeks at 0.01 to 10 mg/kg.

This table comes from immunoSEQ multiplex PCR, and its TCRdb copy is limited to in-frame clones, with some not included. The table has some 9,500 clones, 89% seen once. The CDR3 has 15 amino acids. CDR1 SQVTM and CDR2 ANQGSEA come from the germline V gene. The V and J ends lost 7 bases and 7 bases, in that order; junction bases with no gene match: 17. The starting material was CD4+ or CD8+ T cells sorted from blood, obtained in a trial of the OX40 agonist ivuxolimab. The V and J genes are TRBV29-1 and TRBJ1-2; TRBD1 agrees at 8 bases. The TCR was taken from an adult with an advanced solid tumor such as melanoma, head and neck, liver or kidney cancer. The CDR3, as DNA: TGCAGCGCCCGGGAACAGGGGGGCCCGACGAGTGGCTACACCTTC. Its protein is CSAREQGGPTSGYTF.